This TCR beta chain derives from a study of shared T cell receptors in the human thymus (dated by TCRdb to about 2021). Background for the entire study: The study investigated the way shared, self-reactive T-cell receptor alpha chains are produced in the human thymus.

The library was prepared using the immunoSEQ multiplex PCR assay. The clones in this table, taken by TCRdb from immuneACCESS, are in-frame only. Not every clone is retained; where verified, under half of the shortfall comes from an unresolved V gene, and the cause of the rest is unknown. The sample profile shows roughly 710,000 clones; 80% to 90% of them were found once. The leading ten clones occupy 0.0095% to 0.011% of the sample. Note on this clone: Its antigen is unknown. The record has no base qualities; no much larger clone is one base away.

Clipping removes 4 bases from V and 2 bases from J, with 5 as the unmatched junction base count. CDR3 length: 15 amino acids, cysteine to phenylalanine. Of the read, only the CDR3 DNA is kept; its 45 bases are in frame from base 1. CDR1 and CDR2, looked up from the germline V gene, are SGHRS and YFSETQ. A further study also used this sample, focusing on human thymus T cells. According to the second study: Donors were immunologically healthy infants undergoing open corrective cardiac surgery for congenital heart defects in Finland. Thymus tissue was collected as surgical resects that were removed during corrective cardiac surgery. Both the thymic and the peripheral blood repertoires appeared to show biased V and J gene segment usage. The related research reported highly overlapping thymic TCR repertoires among unrelated individuals. The study characterized TCR alpha and beta repertoires from fewer than 10 infant thymus samples and a few related peripheral blood samples. Donor ages ranging from about 7 to 250 days were recorded, and more than five male and two female infants were included in the cohort. Thymocytes were freed from the tissue by mechanical means and kept at -70 degrees C as pellets of roughly 9-34 million cells. A QIAsymphony instrument was used to extract genomic DNA from frozen cell pellets. The immunoSEQ multiplex PCR assay was used to amplify the TCRB and TCRAD loci from a standardized amount of quality-controlled genomic DNA. Amplicons spanned the V(D)J region at a length sufficient to cover the CDR3 and identify V and J genes. The amplicons were sequenced on an Illumina platform via the commercial immunoSEQ service. Corrections for primer bias and sequencing errors followed previously described methods, while TCRAD and TCRB definitions were based on the IMGT database. The repertoires were analysed using immunoSEQ Analyzer 3.0 and VDJTools for basic statistics, V/J segment usage, diversity estimates, rarefaction and pairwise overlap. Diversity was estimated with Chao1, ChaoE, Efron-Thisted, Shannon and inverse Simpson indices, and also on datasets down-sampled to the smallest sample. Repertoire overlap was assessed by strict matching of CDR3 nucleotide sequence, V gene and J gene, and clustering was done by Jaccard-based multidimensional scaling. Thymus samples yielded on average around 800,000 unique TCRB clonotypes, compared with roughly 76,000 from blood samples.

Input material: thymocytes. The sequence joins TRBV5-1 to TRBJ2-1; 8 central nucleotides agree with TRBD1. This TCR was recovered from a girl under three years old with a congenital heart defect. Donor details come from another sample of the same person, matched by shared clones. The CDR3 region reads CASSPRTGTYNEQFF. The DNA reads TGCGCCAGCAGCCCCAGGACAGGGACCTACAATGAGCAGTTCTTC.